This T cell receptor beta chain was found in a study of cytomegalovirus exposure and HLA in healthy donors. A roughly 120-subject validation cohort, separate from the 666-subject first cohort, supplied the donors. As to this clone: Its matching antigen is unknown.

The study, taken as a whole, reports: The tendency of first-cohort TCR clusters to co-occur in the roughly 130 validation repertoires emerged from a later analysis. A list of around 160 TCR beta chains associated with cytomegalovirus was given.

The data were produced by immunoSEQ multiplex PCR, yet TCRdb's version contains in-frame clones alone and is incomplete. The sample lists some 44,000 clones, more than 85% occurring once. Germline V gene lookup returns CDR1 SGHTA and CDR2 FQGTGA. CDR3 length equals 15 residues. Trimming removed 5 bases from V and 1 base from J; junction bases left unmatched: 5. The V gene is TRBV7-3, the J gene TRBJ1-1, with TRBD1 matching 9 bases. Source material: PBMCs. The clonotype was recovered from a man between 18 and 35 years old in good health and CMV-seronegative. This CDR3 reads CASSEGTGSNTEAFF. For the CDR3, the DNA is TGTGCCAGCAGCGAAGGGACAGGGTCGAACACTGAAGCTTTCTTT.